The present T cell receptor beta chain was sequenced within a study of shared clonotypes between healthy human individuals. On the study more broadly: The donors, two women and a few men, were aged 18 to 49. Three plates were used per donor for CD4 naive, three for CD4 memory, two for CD8 naive and one for CD8 memory.

About this clone: Its antigen is currently unknown.

Donors, healthy HIV-negative adults, lacked recent acute infections or vaccinations. Study-wide results and caveats: Naive subsets typically showed greater estimated richness than memory subsets.

Sequencing used immunoSEQ multiplex PCR; TCRdb keeps in-frame clones, though not all of them. The sample includes about 1.5 million clones, roughly 96% of them seen just once. CDR3 length: 16 amino acids. CDR1 is MDHEN, CDR2 SYDVKM, per germline. Trimming cost V 3 bases and J 1 base, with 16 bases left between them. This clonotype was sampled from a young man in good health. Sequencing was carried out using naive CD4+ T cells sorted from blood. Subset reported: CD45RA+ positively selected. This chain connects TRBV28 to TRBJ2-7, with D unresolved. CDR3 DNA sequence: TGTGCCAGCAGTTTCGGCCCCTACAGTGTATCCTACGAGCAGTACTTC. Residues: CASSFGPYSVSYEQYF.